This T cell receptor (beta chain) was sequenced during a study of PD-L1 blockade in urothelial cancer. Study-wide background: Patients started atezolizumab at some point between 2012 and 2014, 1,200 mg intravenously every 3 weeks. Patients had undergone 0 to 3 prior chemotherapy regimens. Analysis of blood occurred 3 weeks (second dose) and 6 weeks after treatment start.

Between the trimmed V and J ends, which lost 5 bases and 4 bases, there was a span of 9 bases. Germline V gives CDR1 MNHNS, CDR2 SASEGT. CDR3 length: 13 amino acids. TCRdb's table, derived via immunoSEQ multiplex PCR, lists solely in-frame clones and lacks some. Here the sample spans tens of thousands of clones, roughly 80% being singletons. Patient disease was locally advanced or metastatic urothelial carcinoma. Material: PBMCs, obtained around atezolizumab (anti-PD-L1) treatment. The V call is TRBV6-1, the J call TRBJ1-5; D is ambiguous. This clonotype was obtained from a man aged 70 or older with urothelial cancer. The CDR3 nucleotides are TGTGCCAGCAGTTATGGGCAGAATCAGCCCCAGCATTTT. Its protein product is CASSYGQNQPQHF.